Below are 27 T cell receptor beta chains sequenced from a single sample in a study of regulatory T cells in long-lasting Graves disease. Noted time point: newly diagnosed GD, antithyroid drugs for less than 3 months. RNA isolated from PBMCs was used to make the TCR library. Arm-PCR of CDR3 regions and iRepertoire HTBI primers were the basis on which TCR beta libraries were built. TCRdb re-called the multiplex PCR reads with MiXCR, one entry per CDR3 protein. The sample has under 250,000 distinct CDR3 sequences; approximately 18% are singletons. This same sample was also taken into another study, of T cells in Graves' hyperthyroidism and ophthalmopathy.

This specimen was peripheral blood mononuclear cells (PBMCs), taken at new diagnosis, from a patient treated with antithyroid drugs. The receptors were gathered from a woman aged 30 to 39 with Graves disease.

The chain carries TRBV6-2 or TRBV6-3 and TRBJ1-2; possibly TRBD1 for D (6 bases). In germline, CDR1 is MNHEY, CDR2 SVGEGT. Between the trimmed V and J ends, which lost 2 bases and 2 bases, there was a span of 15 bases. The CDR3 is 16 residues long. The CDR3 loop reads CASSYRTGTTNYGYTF. In DNA form, the CDR3 reads TGTGCCAGCAGTTACCGTACCGGGACAACCAACTATGGCTACACCTTC.

J is TRBJ2-3 and V is TRBV19; 10 bases fit TRBD2. The trim removed 3 bases at V and 2 bases at J, leaving 5 bases unmatched. Germline CDR1 and CDR2: LNHDA and SQIVND (reference sequence). The CDR3 is 16 amino acids. The CDR3 DNA is TGTGCCAGTAGTATCGAGCGGGGGGGACACACAGATACGCAGTATTTT. Translation: CASSIERGGHTDTQYF.

This clonotype is termed medium-sized. The rearrangement joins TRBV28 to TRBJ1-4, with unresolved D. V gave up 5 bases and J gave up 4 bases, with 11 bases separating them. CDR3 length: 14 amino acids. CDR1 and CDR2 from the germline V gene are MDHEN and SYDVKM. The CDR3 region is CASSPTANNEKLFF. The CDR3 coding sequence is TGTGCCAGCAGTCCCACAGCAAATAATGAAAAACTGTTTTTT.

A word on this clonotype: A far larger clone is a single base away, which makes a read error likely. The chain is built from TRBV6-8 and TRBJ2-1, with D unclear. The germline V and J ends were trimmed by 6 bases and 7 bases, with 19 bases remaining between them. In germline, CDR1 is MNHGY, CDR2 SAAAGT. The CDR3 loop spans 15 amino acids. In DNA, the CDR3 is TGTGCCAGCAGCTTAGCTAGGAGCCCTCTAAATGAGCAGTTCTTC. Its translation: CASSLARSPLNEQFF.

This clonotype appeared many times. The rearrangement joins TRBV2 to TRBJ2-2, with TRBD2 matching 8 bases. With V trimmed by 11 bases and J by 0 bases, 14 bases remained unmatched. CDR1 and CDR2 from the germline V gene are SNHLY and FYNNEI. The CDR3 has 17 residues. In nucleotides, the CDR3 is TGTGCCGGCAAGTCCTTTCGGGGGGGCGCGAACACCGGGGAGCTGTTTTTT. It codes for CAGKSFRGGANTGELFF. Full variable domain (outside the CDR3, taken from reference TRBV2 and TRBJ2-2): EPEVTQTPSHQVTQMGQEVILRCVPISNHLYFYWYRQILGQKVEFLVSFYNNEISEKSEIFDDQFSVERPDGSNFTLKIRSTKLEDSAMYFCAGKSFRGGANTGELFFGEGSRLTVL.

This clonotype was detected many times. This rearrangement joins TRBV20-1 to TRBJ1-5, with TRBD1 as a possible D gene (5 bases). This CDR3 is 14 amino acids long. Looked up from germline, CDR1 is DFQATT and CDR2 is SNEGSKA (reference sequence). V lost 6 bases to trimming and J lost 2 bases, with 14 bases between them. The CDR3 region is CSARRVGGNQPQHF. The CDR3 DNA is TGCAGTGCAAGGAGGGTAGGGGGCAATCAGCCCCAGCATTTT.

Comment on this clonotype: A far larger clone is off by one base, so a read error is likely. The chain has TRBV12-3 or TRBV12-4 and TRBJ1-1, with D possibly matching TRBD1 (5 bases). V lost 7 bases, J lost 3 bases, and 15 bases lay in between. CDR3 length: 14 amino acids. CDR3 residues: CASTPRQPYTEAFF. Here the CDR3 DNA reads TGTGCCAGCACCCCGAGACAGCCCTACACTGAAGCTTTCTTT.

This clonotype was seen ten or more times. V and J are TRBV6-1 and TRBJ1-3; a possible D gene is TRBD1 (6 bases). This CDR3 is 12 amino acids long. Looked up from germline, CDR1 is MNHNS and CDR2 is SASEGT. Trimming left V 6 bases short and J 4 bases short, with 7 bases between. Here the CDR3 DNA reads TGTGCCAGCAGAACAGGGGGAAACACCATATATTTT. Its protein product is CASRTGGNTIYF.

This clonotype was observed at least ten times. V usage is TRBV24-1 and J usage is TRBJ1-5, with no clear D. Trimming pared 1 base from V and 3 bases from J, leaving 6 bases between. Germline lookup yields CDR1 KGHDR and CDR2 SFDVKD. This CDR3 spans 14 amino acids. The CDR3 loop is CATSDFRNNQPQHF. The DNA of the CDR3 is TGTGCCACCAGTGATTTCAGGAACAATCAGCCCCAGCATTTT.

The table lists this clonotype with many counts. The V and J genes are TRBV28 and TRBJ2-1; 8 bases match TRBD2. The CDR3 is made up of 16 amino acids. Trimming cost V 6 bases and J 0 bases; bases outside gene matches: 7. Germline CDR1 is MDHEN and CDR2 is SYDVKM. The CDR3 reads CASRGPGGSSYNEQFF. The CDR3 DNA reads TGTGCCAGCAGGGGCCCGGGGGGGAGCTCCTACAATGAGCAGTTCTTC. Complete variable domain (other parts from reference TRBV28 and TRBJ2-1): DVKVTQSSRYLVKRTGEKVFLECVQDMDHENMFWYRQDPGLGLRLIYFSYDVKMKEKGDIPEGYSVSREKKERFSLILESASTNQTSMYLCASRGPGGSSYNEQFFGPGTRLTVL.

This chain uses TRBV29-1 with TRBJ2-3, with 7 bases identical to TRBD1. This CDR3 is 12 amino acids long. In germline, CDR1 is SQVTM, CDR2 ANQGSEA. J lost 4 bases, V lost 7 bases, and 5 bases had no gene match. CDR3 sequence: CSAKQGPDTQYF. The CDR3 nucleotides are TGCAGCGCAAAACAGGGGCCAGATACGCAGTATTTT.

Of note for this clonotype: A much larger clone lies one base from this, so it may be a read error. This chain links TRBV6-2 or TRBV6-3 with TRBJ2-6; 9 nucleotides agree with TRBD1. The germline V gene encodes CDR1 MNHEY and CDR2 SVGEGT. After removal of 5 bases from V and 12 bases from J, the junction contained 14 bases not matched to a gene. This CDR3 contains 16 residues. CDR3 loop: CASSPLPGQGTSVLTF. Here the CDR3 DNA reads TGTGCCAGCAGTCCCCTCCCGGGACAGGGCACCAGCGTCCTGACTTTC.

This clonotype was found many times. This chain uses TRBV2 with TRBJ2-1; tentatively, D is TRBD2 (5 bases). Germline V gene sequence: CDR1 SNHLY, CDR2 FYNNEI. CDR3 length: 13 amino acids. V lost 4 bases, J lost 8 bases, and 12 bases lay in between. The CDR3 is CASSARLIYEQFF. The DNA of the CDR3 is TGTGCCAGCAGTGCTCGACTAATTTATGAGCAGTTCTTC.

In this sample, this clonotype turned up many times. A much larger clone lies a single base off, so this may be a read error. The V call is TRBV12-3 or TRBV12-4, the J call TRBJ1-2, with 7 nucleotides matching TRBD1. CDR3 length equals 16 residues. This chain's CDR3 is CANSHRGLQANYGYTF. The DNA for the CDR3 is TGTGCCAACAGTCACAGGGGCCTCCAAGCTAACTATGGCTACACCTTC.

This clonotype was seen ten or more times. The rearrangement links TRBV20-1 to TRBJ1-3; D perhaps matches TRBD1 (5 bases). This CDR3 comprises 14 residues. The V and J ends lost 6 bases and 4 bases respectively, with 16 bases between them. Germline values: CDR1 DFQATT, CDR2 SNEGSKA (reference sequence). The CDR3 loop is CSAGGWDFGNTIYF. The CDR3 nucleotides read TGCAGTGCAGGTGGATGGGACTTCGGAAACACCATATATTTT.

The rearrangement joins TRBV12-3 or TRBV12-4 to TRBJ2-5; 8 bases fit TRBD2. The CDR3 sequence is 15 residues long. Trimming cost V 10 bases and J 5 bases; bases outside gene matches: 15. CDR3 loop: CATIKASGGLETQYF. As DNA, the CDR3 is TGTGCCACAATCAAAGCCAGCGGGGGCCTGGAGACCCAGTACTTC.

The J gene is TRBJ2-5, the V gene TRBV11-2; TRBD1 agrees at 8 bases. The CDR3 is made up of 14 amino acids. The trim removed 5 bases at V and 9 bases at J, leaving 11 bases unmatched. Per germline, CDR1 SGHAT and CDR2 FQNNGV. CDR3 residues: CASSRGTGGWAQYF. The CDR3 DNA sequence: TGTGCCAGCAGCCGAGGGACAGGTGGCTGGGCCCAGTACTTC. Full variable domain (outside the CDR3, taken from reference TRBV11-2 and TRBJ2-5): EAGVAQSPRYKIIEKRQSVAFWCNPISGHATLYWYQQILGQGPKLLIQFQNNGVVDDSQLPKDRFSAERLKGVDSTLKIQPAKLEDSAVYLCASSRGTGGWAQYFGPGTRLLVL.

The chain recombines TRBV28 with TRBJ1-2, with D unclear. The CDR3 is 16 residues long. Between the trimmed V and J ends, which lost 5 bases and 4 bases, there was a span of 20 bases. CDR1 and CDR2 (germline): MDHEN, SYDVKM. The CDR3 sequence: CASSLASGLEFYGYTF. Written as DNA, the CDR3 is TGTGCCAGCAGTCTGGCCAGCGGGCTAGAGTTCTATGGCTACACCTTC.

This clonotype was seen ten or more times. The chain couples TRBV10-3 to TRBJ1-2; D not certain. Germline V gene sequence: CDR1 ENHRY, CDR2 SYGVKD. This CDR3 contains 14 residues. Trimming shortened V by 6 bases and J by 3 bases, and 14 bases separated the two germline ends. Here the CDR3 reads CAIRGSTGDYGYTF. CDR3 in DNA: TGTGCCATCAGAGGATCGACGGGAGACTATGGCTACACCTTC.

This clonotype has more than one count but fewer than ten. A much larger clone differs by one base, so this may be a read error. CDR3 region: CAAGQGVSAALHTDTQYF. DNA of the CDR3: TGTGCCGCCGGACAGGGAGTTTCAGCGGCCCTGCACACAGATACGCAGTATTTT. This chain connects TRBV6-2 or TRBV6-3 to TRBJ2-3, with TRBD1 matching over 8 bases. The length of the CDR3 is 18 residues. The V gene end was trimmed by 11 bases and the J gene end by 2 bases; junction bases not matched to a gene: 21. Germline lookup yields CDR1 MNHEY and CDR2 SVGEGT.

Turning to this clonotype: This may arise from a read error, as a much more abundant clone is one base away. The chain recombines TRBV12-3 or TRBV12-4 with TRBJ1-5, with D possibly being TRBD1 (6 bases). The CDR3 loop spans 16 amino acids. V lost 3 bases, J lost 12 bases, and 24 bases lay in between. This CDR3 is CASSLGADGQNRLQHF. The CDR3 DNA reads as TGTGCCAGCAGTTTGGGGGCGGACGGTCAGAACCGGCTCCAGCATTTT.

This clonotype has ten or more counts. The DNA for the CDR3 is TGTGCCAGCAGCTTAGCGAGAGGGGTCGGGGAAAAACTGTTTTTT. Encoded protein: CASSLARGVGEKLFF. This chain uses TRBV7-6 with TRBJ1-4; maybe TRBD1 (5 bases). V was cut by 0 bases and J by 8 bases, with 13 bases left in between. The CDR3 has 15 amino acids. Germline V gene lookup returns CDR1 SGHVS and CDR2 FNYEAQ.

Ten or more counts support this clonotype. CDR3 region: CASSDRDPYEQYF. The CDR3 bases are TGTGCCAGCAGTGACAGGGATCCCTACGAGCAGTACTTC. The gene calls are TRBV28 and TRBJ2-7, with 7 bases lining up with TRBD1. V lost 5 bases to trimming and J lost 2 bases; unmatched junction nucleotides: 3. Germline CDR1 reads MDHEN; CDR2 reads SYDVKM. The CDR3 totals 13 residues.

The rearrangement joins TRBV7-9 to TRBJ1-1; 10 nucleotides match TRBD1. J was trimmed by 5 bases and V by 5 bases; bases with no gene match: 8. The CDR3 is 15 amino acids. Per germline, CDR1 SEHNR and CDR2 FQNEAQ (reference sequence). This chain's CDR3 is CASSHGTGVWTEAFF. CDR3 DNA: TGTGCCAGCAGCCACGGGACAGGGGTTTGGACTGAAGCTTTCTTT. The full variable domain, its missing parts supplied by reference TRBV7-9 and TRBJ1-1, is DTGVSQNPRHKITKRGQNVTFRCDPISEHNRLYWYRQTLGQGPEFLTYFQNEAQLEKSRLLSDRFSAERPKGSFSTLEIQRTEQGDSAMYLCASSHGTGVWTEAFFGQGTRLTVV.

This clonotype has a count of ten or more. Here the CDR3 reads CASSLTGYRQPQHF. The CDR3 DNA reads as TGTGCCAGCAGTTTGACAGGGTACAGACAGCCCCAGCATTTT. The J gene is TRBJ1-5, the V gene TRBV28; 7 bases line up with TRBD1. The CDR3 extends over 14 amino acids. Trimming cost V 3 bases and J 7 bases; bases outside gene matches: 6. Per the germline V gene, CDR1 is MDHEN and CDR2 is SYDVKM.

This clonotype was found once. Given a much more abundant clone one base away, this may be a read error. The CDR3 coding sequence is TGTGCCAGCAGCCGGTTGGAAGCGGGGCCTACTGAAGCTTTCTTT. This translates into CASSRLEAGPTEAFF. The rearrangement links TRBV5-6 to TRBJ1-1; D is perhaps TRBD1 (5 bases). CDR1 and CDR2 from the germline V gene are SGHDT and YYEEEE. Trimming stripped 4 bases from V and 5 bases from J, with 18 bases between. CDR3 length: 15 residues.

There are many counts of this clonotype. V is TRBV18 and J is TRBJ2-3; D possibly matches TRBD1 or TRBD2 (5 bases each). Germline CDR1 reads KGHSH; CDR2 reads LQKENI. The germline V and J ends were trimmed by 5 bases and 5 bases, with 14 bases remaining between them. CDR3 length: 14 residues. The CDR3 loop reads CASSNPGRGDTQYF. CDR3 coding DNA: TGTGCCAGCTCAAACCCGGGGCGCGGAGATACGCAGTATTTT.